This entry lists 25 T cell receptor beta chains sequenced from one sample in a study of T cells after yellow fever vaccination. Each CDR3 protein is one row after TCRdb ran MiXCR on the 5' RACE reads. The sample records a few hundred thousand distinct CDR3 sequences, 6% to 8% being singletons. This material consisted of PBMCs, taken 5 days after the yellow fever booster vaccination. These receptor sequences come from a man aged 25-45 years who received the YFV17D yellow fever vaccine.

This chain connects TRBV28 to TRBJ2-2; no definite D call. CDR1 is MDHEN and CDR2 is SYDVKM in the germline V gene. The CDR3 spans 16 residues. V was cut by 5 bases and J by 2 bases, with 15 bases left in between. In DNA, the CDR3 is TGTGCCAGCAGTCGTCCCCCAGGTGCTAACACCGGGGAGCTGTTTTTT. Its translation is CASSRPPGANTGELFF.

This clonotype was detected many times. The chain recombines TRBV10-2 with TRBJ1-5; 7 positions match TRBD1. Germline CDR1 reads WSHSY; CDR2 reads SAAADI. J lost 4 bases, V lost 3 bases, and 3 bases had no gene match. This CDR3 comprises 14 residues. The CDR3 spells CASSDGTANQPQHF. CDR3 coding DNA: TGCGCCAGCAGTGACGGGACAGCTAATCAGCCCCAGCATTTT.

This clonotype was observed many times. The chain recombines TRBV5-1 with TRBJ2-5, with D uncertain. Trimming cost V 0 bases and J 4 bases, with 13 bases left between them. The germline V gene encodes CDR1 SGHRS and CDR2 YFSETQ. This CDR3 region has 15 residues. CDR3 nucleotides: TGCGCCAGCAGCTTGGCGCGCAGCCCCGGAGAGACCCAGTACTTC. This sequence encodes CASSLARSPGETQYF. The entire variable domain, with the rest obtained from reference TRBV5-1 and TRBJ2-5, is as follows: KAGVTQTPRYLIKTRGQQVTLSCSPISGHRSVSWYQQTPGQGLQFLFEYFSETQRNKGNFPGRFSGRQFSNSRSEMNVSTLELGDSALYLCASSLARSPGETQYFGPGTRLLVL.

The sample holds a few counts of this clonotype. This chain connects TRBV5-4 to TRBJ2-7, with D perhaps TRBD1 (5 bases). CDR1 and CDR2 from the germline V gene are SGHNT and YYREEE (reference sequence). V lost 0 bases and J lost 6, with 16 bases in between. The CDR3 loop spans 15 amino acids. CDR3 DNA sequence: TGTGCCAGCAGCTTGGGGGCAGGGCCGCAAGGCGAGCAGTACTTC. Translated: CASSLGAGPQGEQYF.

Regarding this clonotype: The junction does not match germline at one end; this may be a read error. CDR3 sequence (DNA): TGTGCCTGGTGCGCTGTGACCCCCCCCGCTTACATTGAGCAGTTCTTC. It encodes CAWCAVTPPAYIEQFF. The chain carries TRBV30 and TRBJ2-1; D is unclear. The CDR3 has 16 residues. From germline, CDR1 is GTSNPN and CDR2 SVGIG (reference sequence).

The chain links TRBV29-1 to TRBJ2-2; 7 nucleotides match TRBD2. This CDR3 comprises 13 residues. CDR1 is SQVTM, CDR2 ANQGSEA, per germline. The V gene end was trimmed by 0 bases and the J gene end by 6 bases; junction bases not matched to a gene: 1. The CDR3 reads CSVEEGGAGELFF. In nucleotides, the CDR3 is TGCAGCGTTGAAGAGGGAGGGGCCGGGGAGCTGTTTTTT.

In this sample, this clonotype turned up many times. J is TRBJ2-1 and V is TRBV12-3 or TRBV12-4; tentatively, D is TRBD2 (7 bases). The CDR3 runs 13 residues. Trimming removed 2 bases at V and 9 bases at J, with 11 bases between. CDR3 amino acids: CASSLYGGPEQFF. For the CDR3, the DNA is TGTGCCAGCAGTTTATACGGGGGGCCTGAGCAGTTCTTC.

In its sample, this clonotype was seen many times. This chain links TRBV4-3 with TRBJ2-2; perhaps D is TRBD1 or TRBD2 (5 bases each). V was trimmed by 2 bases and J by 6 bases, leaving 7 bases between them. The CDR3 has 13 amino acids. Germline lookup yields CDR1 LGHNA and CDR2 YSLEER. CDR3 DNA sequence: TGCGCCAGCAGCCAATTGGGGGCCGGGGAGCTGTTTTTT. Its protein is CASSQLGAGELFF.

This clonotype was seen repeatedly, ten times or more. This chain connects TRBV7-8 to TRBJ2-1, with 8 positions matching TRBD2. The V gene end was trimmed by 2 bases and the J gene end by 7 bases; junction bases not matched to a gene: 7. CDR1 is SGHVS, CDR2 FQNEAQ, per germline. This CDR3 has 15 amino acids. The CDR3 DNA reads TGTGCCAGCAGCTTACAGACACTAGCGGCAAATGAGCAGTTCTTC. Translating gives CASSLQTLAANEQFF.

The chain employs TRBV24-1 and TRBJ2-7; D not resolved. CDR1 and CDR2 from the germline V gene are KGHDR and SFDVKD. V gave up 9 bases and J gave up 1 base, with 9 bases separating them. The length of the CDR3 is 12 residues. CDR3 DNA sequence: TGTGCCACCGTGCCGGTTTCCTACGAGCAGTACTTC. Protein product: CATVPVSYEQYF.

The sample holds many counts of this clonotype. The V call is TRBV28, the J call TRBJ2-7; 11 bases match TRBD2. The trim removed 5 bases at V and 7 bases at J, leaving 4 bases unmatched. The CDR3 totals 13 residues. Germline assignment: CDR1 MDHEN and CDR2 SYDVKM. In DNA, the CDR3 is TGTGCCAGCAGTCTAGCGGGAGGAGGGGAGCAGTACTTC. This encodes CASSLAGGGEQYF.

Many counts were recorded for this clonotype. The V call is TRBV29-1, the J call TRBJ2-5, with a tentative D call TRBD2 (6 bases). CDR1 and CDR2 from the germline V gene are SQVTM and ANQGSEA. Trimming took off 5 bases at V and 4 bases at J, with 20 bases between the two ends. The CDR3 totals 15 residues. The CDR3 is CSVSFLARGGETQYF. Written as DNA, the CDR3 is TGCAGCGTTTCCTTCCTAGCCCGGGGAGGAGAGACCCAGTACTTC.

This clonotype was counted at least ten times. The chain combines TRBV5-1 with TRBJ2-1; 7 nucleotides align to TRBD1. Germline V gives CDR1 SGHRS, CDR2 YFSETQ. V was pared by 2 bases and J by 5 bases, with 7 bases of the junction left unmatched. The CDR3 consists of 15 residues. CDR3: CASSLSGTAHNEQFF. CDR3 coding DNA: TGCGCCAGCAGCTTATCCGGGACAGCTCACAATGAGCAGTTCTTC.

This clonotype has more than one count but fewer than ten. CDR3 coding DNA: TGTGCCATAGCGGGGGAGACCCAGTACTTC. Translated: CAIAGETQYF. The rearrangement uses TRBV28 and TRBJ2-5, with 8 positions matching TRBD2. CDR1 MDHEN and CDR2 SYDVKM come from the germline V gene. V shed 10 bases and J 5 bases; nucleotides not matched to a gene: 0. This CDR3 spans 10 amino acids.

This clonotype was seen ten or more times. The chain couples TRBV9 to TRBJ1-5; D is perhaps TRBD1 (6 bases). Germline V gives CDR1 SGDLS, CDR2 YYNGEE. The length of the CDR3 is 15 residues. The germline V and J ends were trimmed by 4 bases and 5 bases, with 16 bases remaining between them. CDR3 region: CASSPQPSGDQPQHF. The DNA of the CDR3 is TGTGCCAGCAGCCCTCAACCCTCAGGGGATCAGCCCCAGCATTTT.

This clonotype came up many times. The chain has TRBV29-1 and TRBJ2-7, with a tentative D call TRBD1 (5 bases). V lost 4 bases to trimming and J lost 3 bases, with 16 bases between them. The V gene's germline CDR1 is SQVTM and CDR2 ANQGSEA. The CDR3 is 14 amino acids. This CDR3 is CSVGFDSYFYEQYF. CDR3 DNA: TGCAGCGTTGGATTTGACAGCTACTTCTACGAGCAGTACTTC.

This clonotype came up a few times. This chain connects TRBV4-2 to TRBJ2-2; 8 bases align to TRBD2. V was clipped by 2 bases and J by 3 bases; unmatched bases: 17. The CDR3 loop spans 20 amino acids. The germline V gene encodes CDR1 LGHNA and CDR2 YNFKEQ. CDR3 residues: CASSQLAGNRLKGYTGELFF. The DNA for the CDR3 is TGTGCCAGCAGCCAATTAGCGGGAAACCGGCTTAAGGGTTACACCGGGGAGCTGTTTTTT.

This clonotype has a handful of counts. V usage is TRBV5-8 and J usage is TRBJ2-2, with 8 nucleotides matching TRBD2. The CDR3 is made up of 17 amino acids. Trimming cost V 6 bases and J 2 bases; bases outside gene matches: 12. Per the germline V gene, CDR1 is SGHTS and CDR2 is YDEGEE. As DNA, the CDR3 is TGTGCCAGCATCACGCCCAGGGCGGGAGGTAACACCGGGGAGCTGTTTTTT. Translated, it gives CASITPRAGGNTGELFF.

This chain connects TRBV6-5 to TRBJ2-7; a weak D match, TRBD2 (6 bases). The length of the CDR3 is 14 residues. Trimming stripped 2 bases from V and 3 bases from J, with 11 bases between. CDR1 is MNHEY, CDR2 SVGAGI, per germline. The CDR3: CASSYVGGNYEQYF. CDR3 bases: TGTGCCAGCAGTTACGTCGGAGGGAACTACGAGCAGTACTTC.

This clonotype was counted between two and nine times. The chain is built from TRBV20-1 and TRBJ2-2; 9 nucleotides align to TRBD1. After removal of 3 bases from V and 5 bases from J, the junction contained 4 bases not matched to a gene. Germline CDR1 reads DFQATT; CDR2 reads SNEGSKA (reference sequence). This CDR3 is 14 amino acids long. The CDR3 bases are TGCAGTGCTAGTTACGGGACAGGGACCGGGGAGCTGTTTTTT. It specifies CSASYGTGTGELFF.

There are a few counts of this clonotype. The chain links TRBV7-3 to TRBJ2-3, with 7 bases fitting TRBD2. The CDR3 loop spans 18 amino acids. Trimming took 2 bases from V and 3 from J; bases not matched to a gene: 14. Germline loops: CDR1 SGHTA, CDR2 FQGTGA. CDR3 protein: CASSLLPFAGAQTDTQYF. Here the CDR3 DNA reads TGTGCCAGCAGCTTACTCCCTTTTGCGGGAGCCCAGACAGATACGCAGTATTTT.

To note about this clonotype: Possible read error: a much larger clone is one base away. This chain connects TRBV20-1 to TRBJ2-7, with 12 nucleotides matching TRBD2. Unmatched junction bases numbered 9, after V lost 3 bases and J lost 3 bases. CDR1 and CDR2 from the germline V gene are DFQATT and SNEGSKA (reference sequence). This CDR3 is 16 amino acids long. CDR3 DNA sequence: TGCAGTGCTAGTGCTAGCGGGAGGGCCGCGTTCTACGAGCAGTACTTC. This translates into CSASASGRAAFYEQYF.

This clonotype was seen ten or more times. The V call is TRBV6-1, the J call TRBJ2-3, with D unclear. CDR1 and CDR2 from the germline V gene are MNHNS and SASEGT. V was shortened by 6 bases and J by 0 bases, with 19 bases between the two germline ends. This CDR3 is 17 amino acids long. This chain's CDR3 is CASSHLAETKSTDTQYF. In DNA, the CDR3 is TGTGCCAGCAGCCACTTGGCGGAAACAAAAAGCACAGATACGCAGTATTTT.

V is TRBV19 and J is TRBJ2-1, with D perhaps assigned TRBD1 or TRBD2 (6 bases each). Germline-derived CDR1 and CDR2 are LNHDA and SQIVND (reference sequence). CDR3 length: 15 amino acids. Trimming shortened V by 7 bases and J by 3 bases, and 16 bases separated the two germline ends. CDR3 coding DNA: TGTGCCAGTACACCGGGGGCGGAGAACTACAATGAGCAGTTCTTC. Its protein is CASTPGAENYNEQFF.

This clonotype came up many times. This chain connects TRBV4-3 to TRBJ2-2, with D perhaps TRBD2 (6 bases). This CDR3 comprises 13 residues. Germline V gives CDR1 LGHNA, CDR2 YSLEER. The V end lost 4 bases, the J end lost 6 bases, and 9 bases lay between the germline ends. The chain's CDR3 is CASSLGSPGELFF. The DNA of the CDR3 is TGCGCCAGCAGCCTCGGGAGCCCCGGGGAGCTGTTTTTT.